The rows below give T cell receptor beta chains drawn from one sample of a study of T-cell memory formation after mild COVID-19. TCRdb ran MiXCR on the 5' RACE reads and lists one entry per CDR3 protein. The sample holds under 250,000 distinct CDR3 sequences, 15% seen once. Sequenced: PBMCs or a T cell subset sorted from them (not recorded which). The source of these receptors is an adult woman who had mild COVID-19 (a few samples of this study predate the infection). Cell type and time point are not known. Each CDR3 is given with its conserved first and last residue. A D gene is named only where the DNA matches it firmly.

CDR3: CASSERAGASTDTQYF
V: TRBV4-1
D: TRBD2
J: TRBJ2-3

CDR3: CASSQAPGATPYTF
V: TRBV12-3/TRBV12-4
D: NA
J: TRBJ1-2

CDR3: CASSQMGVGEQYF
V: TRBV3-1
D: NA
J: TRBJ2-7

CDR3: CASSATSGGQETQYF
V: TRBV12-3/TRBV12-4
D: TRBD2
J: TRBJ2-5

CDR3: CSVEGPRGAVVDEQYF
V: TRBV29-1
D: NA
J: TRBJ2-7

CDR3: CASSRGTSGEDTQYF
V: TRBV4-1
D: TRBD2
J: TRBJ2-3

CDR3: CASSFGTDRDTQYF
V: TRBV5-4
D: TRBD1
J: TRBJ2-3

CDR3: CASSRDGRGSTDTQYF
V: TRBV12-3/TRBV12-4
D: TRBD2
J: TRBJ2-3

CDR3: CASSLDPSGTSDTQYF
V: TRBV7-9
D: TRBD2
J: TRBJ2-3

CDR3: CASSLGREWDDTQYF
V: TRBV7-6
D: TRBD2
J: TRBJ2-3

CDR3: CASSLLGQDDYEQYF
V: TRBV27
D: TRBD1
J: TRBJ2-7

CDR3: CASSVDGGSYNEQFF
V: TRBV9
D: NA
J: TRBJ2-1

CDR3: CASSLDSRSYEQYF
V: TRBV7-2
D: NA
J: TRBJ2-7

CDR3: CIRWGQGTTEAFF
V: TRBV29-1
D: NA
J: TRBJ1-1

CDR3: CSASTGSVSYEQYF
V: TRBV20-1
D: NA
J: TRBJ2-7

CDR3: CASSPGQTGELFF
V: TRBV18
D: TRBD1
J: TRBJ2-2

CDR3: CATSDPGLAGTDTQYF
V: TRBV24-1
D: TRBD2
J: TRBJ2-3

CDR3: CASSRRLAAGYNEQFF
V: TRBV3-1
D: TRBD2
J: TRBJ2-1

CDR3: CASRGLGGGQETQYF
V: TRBV5-6
D: TRBD2
J: TRBJ2-5

CDR3: CASRPGRGDDEQFF
V: TRBV2
D: NA
J: TRBJ2-1

CDR3: CSVFSRVTDTQYF
V: TRBV29-1
D: NA
J: TRBJ2-3

CDR3: CASSHTESNQPQHF
V: TRBV2
D: NA
J: TRBJ1-5

CDR3: CSATGAYGYTF
V: TRBV20-1
D: NA
J: TRBJ1-2

CDR3: CAISGQANTEAFF
V: TRBV10-3
D: TRBD1
J: TRBJ1-1

CDR3: CATSDAGRSNYGYTF
V: TRBV24-1
D: NA
J: TRBJ1-2

CDR3: CASSQGLAGIGELFF
V: TRBV3-1
D: TRBD2
J: TRBJ2-2

CDR3: CASSYRSSGITDTQYF
V: TRBV6-2/TRBV6-3
D: TRBD2
J: TRBJ2-3

CDR3: CASSFGAGDFHNEQFF
V: TRBV12-3/TRBV12-4
D: TRBD2
J: TRBJ2-1

CDR3: CASRKNRGGSGANVLTF
V: TRBV6-5
D: NA
J: TRBJ2-6

CDR3: CATQPGQQRYSGNTIYF
V: TRBV15
D: TRBD1
J: TRBJ1-3

CDR3: CASSFLAGGAGGELFF
V: TRBV7-3
D: TRBD1
J: TRBJ2-2

CDR3: CASMEGMNTEAFF
V: TRBV7-9
D: NA
J: TRBJ1-1

CDR3: CASSAPGFPDTQYF
V: TRBV9
D: NA
J: TRBJ2-3

CDR3: CASSHPNTEAFF
V: TRBV3-1
D: NA
J: TRBJ1-1

CDR3: CSAEGRENTEAFF
V: TRBV20-1
D: NA
J: TRBJ1-1

CDR3: CASSQFLETQYF
V: TRBV16
D: NA
J: TRBJ2-5

CDR3: CASSARVAPNTEAFF
V: TRBV9
D: NA
J: TRBJ1-1

CDR3: CATSRGGLAGGDTQYF
V: TRBV15
D: TRBD2
J: TRBJ2-3

CDR3: CAISGMDSQNTEAFF
V: TRBV10-3
D: NA
J: TRBJ1-1

CDR3: CASSSRAGGPRAYNEQFF
V: TRBV7-9
D: TRBD2
J: TRBJ2-1

CDR3: CASSPEQGRQETQYF
V: TRBV5-1
D: TRBD1
J: TRBJ2-5

CDR3: CATSAGSGPTNEKLFF
V: TRBV15
D: NA
J: TRBJ1-4

CDR3: CASSFWRGGTEAFF
V: TRBV12-3/TRBV12-4
D: NA
J: TRBJ1-1

CDR3: CSATGGTLDEQFF
V: TRBV20-1
D: TRBD2
J: TRBJ2-1

CDR3: CASSQEGQNYGYTF
V: TRBV3-1
D: TRBD1
J: TRBJ1-2

CDR3: CSAGREAETQYF
V: TRBV20-1
D: TRBD2
J: TRBJ2-5

CDR3: CASSHGRANGYTF
V: TRBV4-2
D: NA
J: TRBJ1-2

CDR3: CASSLVPGGGEQYF
V: TRBV7-2
D: TRBD1
J: TRBJ2-7

CDR3: CASSPLGAYEQYF
V: TRBV3-1
D: NA
J: TRBJ2-7

CDR3: CASSFEYGQAQYF
V: TRBV12-3/TRBV12-4
D: TRBD1
J: TRBJ2-7

CDR3: CSARPPGLSLEKLFF
V: TRBV20-1
D: NA
J: TRBJ1-4

CDR3: CASSTGLGEATLGEQFF
V: TRBV12-3/TRBV12-4
D: NA
J: TRBJ2-1

CDR3: CSVEEGQNQPQHF
V: TRBV29-1
D: NA
J: TRBJ1-5

CDR3: CSASGTGTHEQYF
V: TRBV20-1
D: TRBD1
J: TRBJ2-7

CDR3: CASSLPQTGLADTQYF
V: TRBV5-1
D: NA
J: TRBJ2-3